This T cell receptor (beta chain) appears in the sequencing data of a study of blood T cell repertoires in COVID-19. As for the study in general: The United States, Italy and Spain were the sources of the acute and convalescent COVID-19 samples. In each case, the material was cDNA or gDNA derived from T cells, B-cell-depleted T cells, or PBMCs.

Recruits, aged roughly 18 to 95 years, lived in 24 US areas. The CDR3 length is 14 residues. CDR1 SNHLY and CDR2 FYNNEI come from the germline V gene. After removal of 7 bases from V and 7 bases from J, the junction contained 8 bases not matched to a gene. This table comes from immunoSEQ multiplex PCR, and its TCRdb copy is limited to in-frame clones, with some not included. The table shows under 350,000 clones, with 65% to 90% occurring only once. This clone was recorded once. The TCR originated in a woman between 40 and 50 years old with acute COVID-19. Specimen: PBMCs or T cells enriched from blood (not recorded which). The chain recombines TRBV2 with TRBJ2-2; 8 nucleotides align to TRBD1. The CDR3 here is CASTEDRVGGELFF. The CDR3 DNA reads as TGTGCCAGCACCGAGGACAGGGTAGGCGGGGAGCTGTTTTTT.